This TCR beta chain appears in the sequencing data of a study of Ad26.COV2.S vaccination and SARS-CoV-2 variants (dated by TCRdb to about 2021). Background on the whole study: Vaccine-arm donors came from COV1001, a multicentre, randomized, double-blind, placebo-controlled phase I-IIa trial of Ad26.COV2.S in healthy adults. Ad26.COV2.S was administered intramuscularly at 5 x 10^10 or 1 x 10^11 viral particles, either as a single shot or as two shots given 56 days apart. Sequencing of the TCRbeta repertoire served to evaluate the specificity and breadth of SARS-CoV-2-reactive T cell receptors following Ad26.COV2.S vaccination. A total of about 30 samples were included in the TCR-sequenced set, comprising 19 Ad26.COV2.S vaccine recipients, 5 placebo recipients and 8 SARS-CoV-2 convalescent individuals. Trial participants were randomized into five groups of five: low-dose or high-dose Ad26.COV2.S given once or twice, or placebo on both occasions. Throughout the experiments and outcome assessment, investigators stayed blinded to trial group allocation. Overall study outcomes, separate from this receptor: Higher spike-specific TCR breadth was observed in Ad26.COV2.S recipients than in placebo recipients (P = 0.0014). Non-spike TCR breadth was comparable between vaccine and placebo recipients, consistent with the vaccine containing only spike. It was noted by the authors that total T cell responses may have been underestimated by the TCR breadth and depth analyses. After vaccination, spike-specific CD8+ and CD4+ T cell responses were reported to show substantial breadth. The study was not powered for comparison of responses between vaccine doses or regimens.

About this clone itself: Its target antigen remains unknown. The sample holds no much larger clone one base away, and base qualities are not on file.

The immunoSEQ Assay was used to sequence TCRbeta CDR3 regions. After extraction, genomic DNA underwent amplification by bias-controlled multiplex PCR, followed by high-throughput sequencing. As for the original processing: To quantify the absolute abundance of every unique TCRbeta CDR3 region, sequences were collapsed and filtered. Usable DNA was measured by amplifying reference genes present in all nucleated cells, and TCRbeta template counts were normalized to that usable DNA to estimate T cell fraction. Repertoire TCRs were annotated as SARS-CoV-2-specific when V gene, CDR3 amino acid sequence and J gene were exactly matched to a known reactive TCR set. The reference SARS-CoV-2 TCR set was derived from MIRA and filtered for enrichment in COVID-19-positive ImmuneCODE repertoires, a step that removed public or cross-reactive TCRs. Drawing on the MIRA antigens, annotated TCRs were analysed further at the level of specific ORF or position within ORF. Breadth was defined as annotated unique rearrangements over total unique productive rearrangements; depth was the summed frequency of those rearrangements. Group comparisons of TCR breadth used two-sided Wilcoxon rank-sum tests. The source is immuneACCESS, and TCRdb retained only in-frame sequences with V and J called. Part of the clones is not carried over; for the studies checked, unresolved V genes explain less than half of this, and the remainder is unexplained. That table is the source of V, J and clone size, and D and trimming were worked out from the DNA. A total of 400,000 to 500,000 clones appear in this sample, 89% of them only once. The ten largest clones represent around 2.5% of the sample.

The sample's treatment or condition label, decoded: some 20 received Ad26.COV2.S at low or high dose, single or two shots; about five received placebo; per-sample allocation not given. For vaccine and placebo recipients, the sequenced repertoires came from samples collected on day 63 after the first injection. Cohort 1b enrolled roughly 25 adults aged 18-55 years at a single site in Boston, USA, between 29 July and 7 August 2020. Ad26.COV2.S was a replication-incompetent adenovirus type 26 vector expressing a prefusion-stabilized SARS-CoV-2 spike protein from the original Wuhan strain. CDR1 and CDR2 were assigned from the germline V gene (reference sequence) as MNHEY and SMNVEV. Between the V and J ends, shortened by 8 bases and 2 bases respectively, the junction contains 16 bases. There are 15 amino acids in the CDR3, from cysteine to phenylalanine inclusive. Solely the CDR3 DNA is kept, with 45 bases framed from the first base.

Sequenced here: peripheral blood, sampled in a trial of Ad26.COV2.S vaccine versus placebo. The V and J segments used are TRBV27 and TRBJ1-3; a tentative D call is TRBD1 (6 bases match). This TCR came from a person between 18 and 65 years old who received the Ad26.COV2.S COVID-19 vaccine or a placebo. The DNA sequence reads TGTGCCAGCGCCTTCGGGACAACCCCTGGAAACACCATATATTTT. It translates as CASAFGTTPGNTIYF.